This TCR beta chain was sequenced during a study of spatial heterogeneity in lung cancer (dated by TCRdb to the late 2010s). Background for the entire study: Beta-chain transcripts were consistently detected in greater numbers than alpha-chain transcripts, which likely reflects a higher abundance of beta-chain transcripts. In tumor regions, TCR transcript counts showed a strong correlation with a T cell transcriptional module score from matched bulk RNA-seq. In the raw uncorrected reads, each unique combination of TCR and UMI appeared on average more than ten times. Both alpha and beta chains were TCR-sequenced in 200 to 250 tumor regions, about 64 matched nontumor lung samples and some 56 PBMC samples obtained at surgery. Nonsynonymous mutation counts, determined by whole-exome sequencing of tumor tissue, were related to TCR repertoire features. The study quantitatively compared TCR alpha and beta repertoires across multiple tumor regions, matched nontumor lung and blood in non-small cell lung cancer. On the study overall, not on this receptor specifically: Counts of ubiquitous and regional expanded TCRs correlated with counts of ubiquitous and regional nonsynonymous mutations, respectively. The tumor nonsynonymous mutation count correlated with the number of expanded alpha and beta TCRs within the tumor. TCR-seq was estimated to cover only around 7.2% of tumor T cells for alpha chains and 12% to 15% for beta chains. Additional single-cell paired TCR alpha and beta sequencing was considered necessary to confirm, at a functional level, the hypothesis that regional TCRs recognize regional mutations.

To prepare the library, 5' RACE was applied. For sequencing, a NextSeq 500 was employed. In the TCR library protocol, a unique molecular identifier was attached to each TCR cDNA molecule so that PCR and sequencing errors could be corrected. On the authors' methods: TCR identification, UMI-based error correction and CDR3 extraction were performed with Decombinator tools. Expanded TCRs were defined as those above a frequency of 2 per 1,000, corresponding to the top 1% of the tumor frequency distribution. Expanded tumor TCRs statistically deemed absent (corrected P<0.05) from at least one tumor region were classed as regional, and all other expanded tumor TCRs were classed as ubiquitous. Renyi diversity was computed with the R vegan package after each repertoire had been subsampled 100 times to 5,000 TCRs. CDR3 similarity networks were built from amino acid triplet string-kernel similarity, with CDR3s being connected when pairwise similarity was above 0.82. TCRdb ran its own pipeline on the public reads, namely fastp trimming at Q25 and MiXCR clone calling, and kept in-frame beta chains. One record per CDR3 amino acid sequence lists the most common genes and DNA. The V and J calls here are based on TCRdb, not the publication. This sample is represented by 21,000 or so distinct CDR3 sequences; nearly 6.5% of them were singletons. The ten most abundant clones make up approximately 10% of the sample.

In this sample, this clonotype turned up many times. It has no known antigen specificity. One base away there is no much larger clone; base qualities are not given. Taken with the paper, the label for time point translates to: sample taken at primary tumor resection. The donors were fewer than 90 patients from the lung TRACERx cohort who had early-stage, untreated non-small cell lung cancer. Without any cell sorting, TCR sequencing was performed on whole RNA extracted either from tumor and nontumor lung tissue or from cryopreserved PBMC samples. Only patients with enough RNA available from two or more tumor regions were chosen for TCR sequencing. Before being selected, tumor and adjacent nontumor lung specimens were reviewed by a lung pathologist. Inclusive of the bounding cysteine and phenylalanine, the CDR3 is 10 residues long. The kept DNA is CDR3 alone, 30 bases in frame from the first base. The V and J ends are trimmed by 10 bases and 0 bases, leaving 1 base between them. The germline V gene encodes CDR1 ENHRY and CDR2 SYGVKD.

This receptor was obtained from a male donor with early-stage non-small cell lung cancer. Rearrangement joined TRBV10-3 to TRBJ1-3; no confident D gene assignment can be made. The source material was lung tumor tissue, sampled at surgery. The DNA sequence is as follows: TGTGCCACCTCTGGAAACACCATATATTTT. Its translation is CATSGNTIYF.